This record looks at one T cell receptor beta chain sequence and its context. The clone's antigen remains unknown. Within one base of it there is no much larger clone, and no base qualities were kept. From each donor, a single peripheral blood sample of about 116 mL on average was drawn into heparinised tubes. A BD FACSAria II was used to sort naive, central memory, regulatory and stem cell-like memory CD4+ T cells with a panel that included CD45RO, CCR7, CD25, CD127, CD95 and CD27. Every sorted population had a purity above 95%. PBMCs were isolated immediately by Lymphoprep density gradient centrifugation and stained directly without culture. Samples were stained and sorted in pairs, with one healthy donor and one patient per experiment, so that batch effects were minimized. This sample is drawn from a study of beta chain features in type 1 diabetes listed by TCRdb under 2018. The study in broad terms: No differences in mean age, gender distribution, total cell number or subset yield were found between patients and healthy donors. The study compared TCRB repertoires of sorted circulating CD4+ T cell subsets between recently diagnosed type 1 diabetes patients and matched healthy donors. Naive and central memory subsets were obtained from all 28 donors, but regulatory and stem cell-like memory subsets were isolated from only 8 patients and roughly 8 healthy donors. A total of roughly 100 million sorted cells were examined across all samples, and a strong correlation was observed between cell number per subset and RNA yield. Study-level results and caveats: Patients with type 1 diabetes made fewer insertions and deleted more nucleotides at VDJ recombination sites, implying thymic rearrangement abnormalities. Sequencing cDNA rather than genomic DNA could over-represent highly expressing activated cells, although activation and CD3 levels did not differ between groups. Because small numbers of individuals were included in the HLA sub-analyses, any influence of HLA type on TCRB rearrangement was left unresolved. In all four CD4+ subsets, TCRB CDR3 length was moderately but significantly shorter in type 1 diabetes patients. PCR may preferentially amplify shorter templates, but because patient and control samples were amplified and corrected together, any resulting skew would affect both groups equally. Naive, central memory and regulatory TCRB repertoires appeared more similar among patients than among healthy donors.

The High Capacity cDNA Reverse Transcription Kit was used to reverse transcribe all of the isolated RNA, meaning that expressed TCRB transcripts were what got sequenced. Deep immunoSEQ sequencing was performed on naive, central memory and regulatory T cell samples, with an average of roughly 3.6 million total reads per sample. After sorted cells were lysed in RLT buffer, RNA was extracted with DNase-treated RNeasy Micro or Mini kits, with the choice depending on cell number. To prevent cross-contamination, each cell subset was processed individually, whereas patient and healthy donor samples were processed jointly. TCRB sequences were amplified from cDNA with the immunoSEQ multiplex PCR, producing 87-bp fragments spanning the CDR3 region. Amplicons were sequenced on the Illumina HiSeq platform. Per the source publication's procedure: Synthetic template baselines were used to correct PCR bias computationally, reads within Hamming distance 2 were collapsed together, and singletons that could not be merged were discarded. Reads were aligned against IMGT to assign V, D and J genes, CDR3 length and insertions or deletions at six rearrangement sites. Within each subset, clonotype counts were normalized to sorted cell number, and only after that were true diversity and Gini coefficients computed with the tcR R package. Repertoire sharing was quantified using the overlap coefficient calculated on TCRB nucleotide sequences. Out-of-frame TCRB sequences from naive cells were analyzed to stand in for the pre-selection repertoire. The immuneACCESS repertoire file appears here via TCRdb, limited to in-frame rearrangements. These files lack a portion of the clones; in checked studies, under half of the deficit traces to unresolved V genes, and the cause of the others is not known. From that table come the V and J calls and clone size; the DNA was used to work out D and trimming. In this sample the table shows a few hundred thousand clones, 14% of which occur a single time. The top ten constitute roughly 0.019% of the sample.

There are 14 amino acids in the CDR3, from cysteine to phenylalanine inclusive. The entry retains the CDR3 DNA only, 42 bases that are in frame from base 1. CDR1 and CDR2, per the germline V gene, are SGHRS and YFSETQ. Germline trimming: 2 bases from V, 3 bases from J; junction bases outside gene matches: 2. This clonotype was sampled from a man under 40 with type 1 diabetes. Here the chain combines TRBV5-1 and TRBJ1-1, with TRBD1 identical over 9 junction bases. Sequenced: naive CD4+ T cells from blood. The cell subset or site label on this specimen signifies: true naive CD4+ T cells. The CDR3 protein sequence reads: CASSFTGGYTEAFF. The DNA sequence follows: TGCGCCAGCAGCTTTACAGGGGGCTACACTGAAGCTTTCTTT.